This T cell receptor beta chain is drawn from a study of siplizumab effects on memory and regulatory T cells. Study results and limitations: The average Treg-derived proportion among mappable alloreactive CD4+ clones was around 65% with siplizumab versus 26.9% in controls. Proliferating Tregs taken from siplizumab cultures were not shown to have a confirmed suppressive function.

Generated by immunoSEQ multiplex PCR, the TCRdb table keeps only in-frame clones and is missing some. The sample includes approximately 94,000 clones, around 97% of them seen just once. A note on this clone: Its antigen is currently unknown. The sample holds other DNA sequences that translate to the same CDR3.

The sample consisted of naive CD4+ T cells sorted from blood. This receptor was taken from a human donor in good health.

CDR3: CASSLEGFYEQYF. DNA of the CDR3: TGCGCCAGCAGCTTGGAAGGGTTCTACGAGCAGTACTTC. The chain carries TRBV5-1 and TRBJ2-7; D call uncertain. V was shortened by 0 bases and J by 3 bases, with 7 bases between the two germline ends. Germline lookup yields CDR1 SGHRS and CDR2 YFSETQ. The CDR3 runs 13 residues.